This TCR beta chain was identified during a study of blood T cell repertoires in COVID-19. The overall study: Samples came from the United States, Italy and Spain, spanning acute and convalescent COVID-19. T cells, B-cell-depleted T cells, or PBMCs provided the cDNA or gDNA that served as material.

The V and J ends lost 6 bases and 5 bases, in that order; junction bases with no gene match: 8. In germline, CDR1 is LGHNT, CDR2 FRNRAP. The CDR3 loop spans 16 amino acids. Authors' analysis steps: Estimation of nucleated cell counts relied on the amplification of reference gene primers. Method: immunoSEQ multiplex PCR; TCRdb's copy keeps in-frame clones and lacks some. That table gives V, J and clone size, and the DNA gave D and trimming. The data contain approximately 150,000 clones, over 80% of them singletons. Sequencing was carried out using peripheral blood. The chain employs TRBV12-5 and TRBJ1-4; TRBD1 matches at 11 bases. The clonotype was recovered from a woman between 50 and 59 years old with acute or convalescent COVID-19. This chain's CDR3 is CASGLDRGLRNEKLFF. DNA of the CDR3: TGTGCTAGTGGGCTGGACAGGGGGCTGAGAAATGAAAAACTGTTTTTT.